Below are 4 T cell receptor beta chains sequenced from a single sample in a study of T cells after posttransplantation cyclophosphamide (dated by TCRdb to between 2015 and 2016). To prepare the library, the immunoSEQ multiplex PCR assay was applied. TCRdb re-hosts the immuneACCESS table, in-frame sequences only. Its copies lack some clones; in the studies checked, an unresolved V gene accounts for under half of them, and the cause for the rest is not known. The sample table holds some 64,000 clones, of which roughly 93% were seen once. Nearly 3% of the sample comes from the top ten. The sequenced sample was PBMCs. The source is a woman between 25 and 40 years old in good health and a related stem cell transplant donor.

The chain carries TRBV20-1 and TRBJ1-1, with D maybe TRBD1 (6 bases). This CDR3 has 11 residues. The germline CDR1 and CDR2 sequences are DFQATT and SNEGSKA (reference sequence). V lost 5 bases to trimming and J lost 3 bases, with 7 bases between them. CDR3 in DNA: TGCAGTGCTGCAGGGGACACTGAAGCTTTCTTT. Translating it yields CSAAGDTEAFF.

The chain recombines TRBV7-6 with TRBJ2-3; D is unclear. This CDR3 comprises 14 residues. With 0 bases removed from V and 1 base from J, the gap between germline ends came to 5 bases. CDR1 is SGHVS and CDR2 is FNYEAQ in the germline V gene. The CDR3 DNA sequence: TGTGCCAGCAGCTTAGCAGGACGCACAGATACGCAGTATTTT. Encoded protein: CASSLAGRTDTQYF.

V is TRBV28 and J is TRBJ1-5, with TRBD1 matching over 7 bases. J was trimmed by 0 bases and V by 5 bases; bases with no gene match: 4. The CDR3 is 15 residues long. Per germline, CDR1 MDHEN and CDR2 SYDVKM. CDR3 region: CASSLDRDSNQPQHF. The CDR3 coding sequence is TGTGCCAGCAGTCTTGACAGGGATAGCAATCAGCCCCAGCATTTT.

V usage is TRBV5-1 and J usage is TRBJ2-2, with D possibly matching TRBD1 (6 bases). Germline V gene lookup returns CDR1 SGHRS and CDR2 YFSETQ. The CDR3 contains 14 residues. Trimming stripped 4 bases from V and 4 bases from J, with 11 bases between. CDR3 DNA sequence: TGCGCCAGCAGCCCGGACAGACCCACCGGGGAGCTGTTTTTT. The encoded protein is CASSPDRPTGELFF.